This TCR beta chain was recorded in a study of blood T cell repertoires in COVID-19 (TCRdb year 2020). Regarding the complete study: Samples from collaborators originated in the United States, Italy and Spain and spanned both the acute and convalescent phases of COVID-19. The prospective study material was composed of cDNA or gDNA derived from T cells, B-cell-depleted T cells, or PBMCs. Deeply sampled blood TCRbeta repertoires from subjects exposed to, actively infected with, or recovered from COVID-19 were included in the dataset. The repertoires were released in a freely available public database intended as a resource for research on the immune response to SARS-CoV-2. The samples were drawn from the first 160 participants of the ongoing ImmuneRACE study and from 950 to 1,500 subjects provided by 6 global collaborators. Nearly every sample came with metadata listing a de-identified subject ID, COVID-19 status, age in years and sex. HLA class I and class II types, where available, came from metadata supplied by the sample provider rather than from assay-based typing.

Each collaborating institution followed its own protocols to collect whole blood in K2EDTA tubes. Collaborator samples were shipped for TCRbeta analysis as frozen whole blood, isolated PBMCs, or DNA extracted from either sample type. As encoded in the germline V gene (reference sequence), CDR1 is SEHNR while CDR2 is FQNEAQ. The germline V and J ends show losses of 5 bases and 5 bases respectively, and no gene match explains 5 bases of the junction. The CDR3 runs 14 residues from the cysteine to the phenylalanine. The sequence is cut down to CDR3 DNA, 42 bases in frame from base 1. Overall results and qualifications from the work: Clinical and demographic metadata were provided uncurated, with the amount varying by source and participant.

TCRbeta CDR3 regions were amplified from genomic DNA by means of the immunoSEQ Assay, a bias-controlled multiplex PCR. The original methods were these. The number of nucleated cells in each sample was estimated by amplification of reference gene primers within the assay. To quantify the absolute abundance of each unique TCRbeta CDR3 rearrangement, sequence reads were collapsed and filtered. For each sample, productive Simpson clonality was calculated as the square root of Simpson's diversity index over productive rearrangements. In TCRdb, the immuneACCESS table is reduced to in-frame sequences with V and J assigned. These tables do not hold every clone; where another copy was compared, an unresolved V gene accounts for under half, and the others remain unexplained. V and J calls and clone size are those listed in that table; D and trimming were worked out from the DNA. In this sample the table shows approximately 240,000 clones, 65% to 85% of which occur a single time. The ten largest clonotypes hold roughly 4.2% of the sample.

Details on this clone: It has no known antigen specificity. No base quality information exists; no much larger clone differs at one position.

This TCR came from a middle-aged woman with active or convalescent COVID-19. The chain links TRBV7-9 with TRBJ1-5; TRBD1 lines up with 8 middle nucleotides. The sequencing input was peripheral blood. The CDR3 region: CASSPTGVYQPQHF. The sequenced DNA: TGTGCCAGCAGCCCGACAGGGGTTTATCAGCCCCAGCATTTT.